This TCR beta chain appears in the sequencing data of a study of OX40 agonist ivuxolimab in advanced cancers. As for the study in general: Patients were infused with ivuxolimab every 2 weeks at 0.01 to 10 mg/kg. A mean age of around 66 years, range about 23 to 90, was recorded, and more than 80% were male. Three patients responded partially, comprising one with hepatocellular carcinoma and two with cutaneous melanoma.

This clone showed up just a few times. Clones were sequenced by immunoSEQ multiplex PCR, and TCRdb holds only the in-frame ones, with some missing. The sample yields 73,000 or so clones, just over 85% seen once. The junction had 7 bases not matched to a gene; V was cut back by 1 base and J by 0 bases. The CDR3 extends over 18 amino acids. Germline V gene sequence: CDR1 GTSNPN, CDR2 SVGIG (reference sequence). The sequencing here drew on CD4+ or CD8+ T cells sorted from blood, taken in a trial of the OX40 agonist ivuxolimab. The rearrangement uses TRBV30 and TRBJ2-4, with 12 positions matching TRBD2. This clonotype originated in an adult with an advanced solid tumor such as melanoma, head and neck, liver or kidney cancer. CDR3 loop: CAWSDGTSGLLAKNIQYF. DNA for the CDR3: TGTGCCTGGAGTGACGGGACTAGCGGGTTATTAGCCAAAAACATTCAGTACTTC.